The clone carrying this T cell receptor beta chain was counted only a few times. Antigen: not known. Sequenced with the Oncomine TCR Beta short-read assay was DNA taken from cultured CD4+ T cells. One entry per CDR3 protein, called by TCRdb with MiXCR from the PCR reads. The sample contains around 11,000 distinct CDR3 sequences, around 27% of which appear only once. Noted treatment: approximately 11-day PBMC culture with coronavirus spike peptide pools or control peptides (ViraFEST assay). The data belong to a study of vaccination and CD4 T cells after COVID-19. The receptor was derived from a human donor who received a COVID-19 vaccine. Source: CD4+ T cells from blood, cultured in vitro, taken before SARS-CoV-2 vaccination.

CDR3 DNA sequence: TGTGCCAGCAGCATCGACTGGACACCTAATCAGCCCCAGCATTTT. It codes for CASSIDWTPNQPQHF. V usage is TRBV6-1 and J usage is TRBJ1-5; weak D call: TRBD1 (5 bases). Trimming shortened V by 6 bases and J by 4 bases, and 16 bases separated the two germline ends. The CDR3 is 15 amino acids. In germline, CDR1 is MNHNS, CDR2 SASEGT.